This T cell receptor beta chain came from a study of shared clonotypes between healthy human individuals. Clones were read by immunoSEQ multiplex PCR, and TCRdb kept only the in-frame ones, dropping some. Of 2 million to 3 million clones in the sample, roughly 93% were seen once. This CDR3 has 13 amino acids. Sequenced sample: naive CD4+ T cells from PBMCs. The subset was: CD45RA+ positively selected. The receptor was isolated from a man in his late teens or twenties in good health. Some clones in this sample may be carry-over from other donors' samples. The V call is TRBV21-1, the J call TRBJ1-1. TRBV21-1 is a recognized pseudogene. This CDR3 reads CASTDLLNTEAFF. DNA for the CDR3: TGTGCCAGCACGGACCTCCTGAACACTGAAGCTTTCTTT.